Listed here is a single T cell receptor (beta chain). Its antigen remains undetermined. Base qualities are missing; no much larger clone stands one base away. The data were obtained in a study of CD8 T cell repertoires and HIV-1 epitope variants (dated by TCRdb to 2018 to 2020). Broadly, across the study: Twenty-five peptides representing autologous and known Gag and Nef epitope variants were each used to stimulate T cells in separate culture wells. Among the control conditions were a peptide pool of CMV, EBV and flu, the Ebola AY9 epitope serving as a negative control, and a well with no peptide. Tested epitopes included three Gag epitope families and Nef HW9 and YT9. Using the EasySep Human T Cell Enrichment Kit, T cells were enriched and then co-cultured with an equal number of autologous T cell-negative cells acting as antigen-presenting cells. The cultures were grown for more than nine days in IMDM with gentamicin, and half of the media was changed on days 3 and 7 with IL-2, IL-7 and IL-15 added. A 1M T cell aliquot was kept as an uncultured baseline condition, separate from the 83 T cell cultures. Running each culture condition in triplicate, except for one peptide done in duplicate, gave a total of about 75 T cell cultures.

Counted from cysteine to phenylalanine, this CDR3 has 15 amino acids. Kept here is only the CDR3 DNA, which spans 45 bases and is read in frame from base 1. Trimming removed 4 bases from V and 3 bases from J; the gene matches leave 6 bases unexplained. CDR1 is given as LNHDA and CDR2 as SQIVND, both from the germline V gene (reference sequence). What the authors observed across the whole study: Only TCR beta chains were identified by the assay, and proliferation to antigen, not T cell function or cytokine profile, was indicated. The Nef KF9 family was recognized by five clonotypes and the HW9 family by one, and no responses to the TAALDMSHF plasma variant were observed. The study identified about nine antigen-specific TCR beta clonotypes, roughly 6 of which appeared to be cross-reactive for autologous or known escape epitope variants.

The EasySep Human CD8+ T Cell Enrichment Kit was used on day 10 to isolate CD8+ T cells from every culture. Sequencing of TCR beta CDR3 regions was performed at survey depth on the immunoSEQ platform. The QIAamp DNA micro kit was used to extract genomic DNA from every cultured and uncultured CD8+ T cell population. On the authors' methods: Samples with under 5,000 productive reads were excluded, and this exclusion removed about 7% of the roughly 80 HIV peptide-stimulated cultures. A MANAFEST web app trimmed sequences to CDR3 and removed nonproductive sequences, CDR3s under 5 amino acids, and those not starting C or ending F/W. For a clonotype to count as antigen-specific, the clonotype had to expand relative to the no-peptide control in at least 2 of 3 replicates at FDR 0.01, and only within one epitope family. Specific clonotypes also needed at least fivefold higher frequency than in wells stimulated with peptides from other epitope families. TCRdb carries this immuneACCESS record with in-frame sequences only. Its versions omit some clonotypes, under half of them owing to an unresolved V gene in the studies checked, with the rest unexplained. The D gene and trimming were derived from the DNA, and the V and J assignments and clone size from that table. Across this sample there are approximately 5,300 clones, with about two thirds seen only once. The leading ten clones occupy around 46% of the sample.

This clonotype was obtained from a male donor with HIV. What was sequenced was cultured CD8+ T cells derived from PBMCs. The chain uses TRBV19 and TRBJ2-7; the central 10 bases match TRBD2. The nucleotide sequence is TGTGCCAGTAGTAGCTCCGGGACTAGCGACTACGAGCAGTACTTC. Its translation is CASSSSGTSDYEQYF.